This T cell receptor beta chain was identified during a study of blood T cell repertoires in COVID-19. On the study more broadly: In each case, the material was cDNA or gDNA derived from T cells, B-cell-depleted T cells, or PBMCs.

This clone was picked up one time. In terms of age and location, participants ranged from roughly 18 to 89 years and lived in about 25 US areas. The study counted Cohort 3 donors as recovered given two negative PCRs, clearance, or symptom resolution. In the original workflow: Cell counts per sample came from amplifying reference gene primers. Assay: immunoSEQ multiplex PCR; the TCRdb copy retains only in-frame clones and omits some. V, J and clone size are those of that table, while D and trimming were read from the DNA. This table holds about 250,000 clones, under 90% found once. This CDR3 has 17 residues. Per the germline V gene, CDR1 is SGHTS and CDR2 is YDEGEE. After removal of 2 bases from V and 0 bases from J, the junction contained 5 bases not matched to a gene.

The specimen sequenced was PBMCs or T cells enriched from blood (not recorded which). This chain connects TRBV5-8 to TRBJ1-4; 9 bases are a match to TRBD1. The receptor's source is a middle-aged man who had recovered from COVID-19. In DNA, the CDR3 is TGTGCCAGCAGCTTCAGGACAGGGGCCCCAACTAATGAAAAACTGTTTTTT. As protein: CASSFRTGAPTNEKLFF.